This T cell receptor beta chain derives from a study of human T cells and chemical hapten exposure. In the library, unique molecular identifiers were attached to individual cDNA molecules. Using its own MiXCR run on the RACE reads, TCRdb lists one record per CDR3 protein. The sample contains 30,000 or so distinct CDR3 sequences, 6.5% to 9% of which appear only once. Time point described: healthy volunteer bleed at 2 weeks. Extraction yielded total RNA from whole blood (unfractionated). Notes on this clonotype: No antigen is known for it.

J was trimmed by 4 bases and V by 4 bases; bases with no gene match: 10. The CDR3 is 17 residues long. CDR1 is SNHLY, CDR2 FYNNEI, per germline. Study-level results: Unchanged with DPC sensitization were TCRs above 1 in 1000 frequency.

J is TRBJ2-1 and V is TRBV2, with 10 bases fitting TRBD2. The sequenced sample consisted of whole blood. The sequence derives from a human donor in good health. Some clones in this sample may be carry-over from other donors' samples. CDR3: CASSVRLTSGIYNEQFF. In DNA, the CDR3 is TGTGCCAGCAGTGTGCGACTTACTAGCGGGATTTACAATGAGCAGTTCTTC.